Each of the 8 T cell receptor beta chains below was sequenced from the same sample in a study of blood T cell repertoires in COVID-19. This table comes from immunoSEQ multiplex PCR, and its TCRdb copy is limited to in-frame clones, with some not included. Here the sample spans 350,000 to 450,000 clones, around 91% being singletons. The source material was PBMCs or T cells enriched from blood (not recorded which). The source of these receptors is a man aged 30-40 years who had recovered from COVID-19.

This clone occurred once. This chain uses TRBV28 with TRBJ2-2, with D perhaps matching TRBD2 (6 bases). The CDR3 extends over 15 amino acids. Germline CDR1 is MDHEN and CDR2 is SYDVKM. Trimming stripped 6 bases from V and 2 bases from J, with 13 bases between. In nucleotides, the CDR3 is TGTGCCAGCAGCCCGACTAGTAAAAACACCGGGGAGCTGTTTTTT. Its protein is CASSPTSKNTGELFF. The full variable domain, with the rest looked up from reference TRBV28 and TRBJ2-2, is DVKVTQSSRYLVKRTGEKVFLECVQDMDHENMFWYRQDPGLGLRLIYFSYDVKMKEKGDIPEGYSVSREKKERFSLILESASTNQTSMYLCASSPTSKNTGELFFGEGSRLTVL.

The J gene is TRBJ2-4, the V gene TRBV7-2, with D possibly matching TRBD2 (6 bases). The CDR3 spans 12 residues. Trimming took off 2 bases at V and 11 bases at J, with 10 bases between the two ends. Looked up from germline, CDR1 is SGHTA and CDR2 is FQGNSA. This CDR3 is CASSLTGEVQYF. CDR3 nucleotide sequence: TGTGCCAGCAGCTTAACGGGAGAGGTTCAGTACTTC.

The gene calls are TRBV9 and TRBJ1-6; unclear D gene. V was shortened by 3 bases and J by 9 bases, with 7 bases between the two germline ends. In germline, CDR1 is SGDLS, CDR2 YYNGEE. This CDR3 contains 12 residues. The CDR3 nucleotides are TGTGCCAGCAGCGCACCCAGTTCACCCCTCCACTTT. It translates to CASSAPSSPLHF.

The CDR3 nucleotides are TGCGCCAGCAGCGAACAGGGGGTCAATGAGCAGTTCTTC. It translates to CASSEQGVNEQFF. The V call is TRBV5-1, the J call TRBJ2-1, with TRBD1 identical over 8 bases. V lost 4 bases, J lost 6 bases, and 3 bases stayed unmatched. The CDR3 is made up of 13 amino acids. The germline V gene encodes CDR1 SGHRS and CDR2 YFSETQ.

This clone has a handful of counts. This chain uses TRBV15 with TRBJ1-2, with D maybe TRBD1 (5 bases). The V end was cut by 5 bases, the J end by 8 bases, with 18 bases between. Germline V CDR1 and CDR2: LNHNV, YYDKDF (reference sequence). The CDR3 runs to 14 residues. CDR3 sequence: CATSPPGGIGGYTF. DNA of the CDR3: TGTGCCACCAGCCCCCCTGGGGGGATTGGCGGCTACACCTTC.

CDR3 protein: CASSATGGEGDTQYF. In nucleotides, the CDR3 is TGTGCCAGCAGCGCCACAGGGGGCGAGGGAGATACGCAGTATTTT. J is TRBJ2-3 and V is TRBV7-6; TRBD1 matches at 9 bases. Germline V CDR1 and CDR2: SGHVS, FNYEAQ. The CDR3 spans 15 residues. V lost 5 bases, J lost 5 bases, and 8 bases stayed unmatched.

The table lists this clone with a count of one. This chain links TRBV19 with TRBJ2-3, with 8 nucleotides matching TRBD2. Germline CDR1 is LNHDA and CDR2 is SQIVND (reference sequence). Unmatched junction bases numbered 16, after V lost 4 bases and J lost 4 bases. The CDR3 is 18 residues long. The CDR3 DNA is TGTGCCAGTAGTACCCTGAAGACCGAGGGGCGGGAGGCAGATACGCAGTATTTT. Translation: CASSTLKTEGREADTQYF.

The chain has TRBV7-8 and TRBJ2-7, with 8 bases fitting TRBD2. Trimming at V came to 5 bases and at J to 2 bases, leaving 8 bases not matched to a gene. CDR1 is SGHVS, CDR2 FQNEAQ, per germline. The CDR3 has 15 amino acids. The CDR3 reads CASSPGGPSPYEQYF. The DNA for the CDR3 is TGTGCCAGCAGCCCGGGGGGGCCTTCCCCCTACGAGCAGTACTTC. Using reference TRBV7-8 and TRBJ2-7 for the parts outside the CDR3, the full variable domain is GAGVSQSPRYKVAKRGQDVALRCDPISGHVSLFWYQQALGQGPEFLTYFQNEAQLDKSGLPSDRFFAERPEGSVSTLKIQRTQQEDSAVYLCASSPGGPSPYEQYFGPGTRLTVT.